A single sample is the source of the 13 T cell receptor beta chains below, sequenced in a study of identical twins (dated by TCRdb to about 2016). Libraries were built with 5' RACE. Reads for this sample came from an Illumina HiSeq 2000. The public reads were quality trimmed at Q25 with fastp and then assembled into clones with MiXCR by TCRdb, keeping productive beta chains. Merged by CDR3 protein, the rows form single entries marked with the most common genes and DNA. For this sample the table gives over 550,000 distinct CDR3 sequences, of which around 7.5% were detected only once. Clones ranked in the top ten supply roughly 1.6% of the sample. These records were also assigned to another study, of yellow fever vaccine responses in identical twins.

The source material was PBMCs. The receptors come from a woman aged 18-35 years in good health.

The chain carries TRBV6-1 and TRBJ2-1, with D tentatively TRBD2 (6 bases). The CDR3 spans 16 residues. Trimming took off 6 bases at V and 3 bases at J, with 18 bases between the two ends. Per the germline V gene, CDR1 is MNHNS and CDR2 is SASEGT. The CDR3 nucleotides are TGTGCCAGCAGACCGGGGTATAGCGGACGCTACAATGAGCAGTTCTTC. Translated, it gives CASRPGYSGRYNEQFF.

Many counts were recorded for this clonotype. The rearrangement links TRBV24-1 to TRBJ1-1; D is unresolved. Germline CDR1 and CDR2: KGHDR and SFDVKD. V was cut by 5 bases and J by 4 bases, with 7 bases left in between. This CDR3 has 12 amino acids. This CDR3 is CATSAGGTEAFF. The CDR3 coding sequence is TGTGCCACCAGTGCGGGAGGCACTGAAGCTTTCTTT.

This clonotype was found many times. The chain has TRBV6-5 and TRBJ1-3; 8 bases match TRBD1. The germline gives CDR1 MNHEY, CDR2 SVGAGI. The J segment lost 5 bases and the V segment lost 6 bases, leaving 6 bases of the junction unmatched. CDR3 length: 14 amino acids. CDR3 sequence: CASRGQDGRNTIYF. In DNA form, the CDR3 reads TGTGCCAGCAGGGGACAGGACGGAAGAAACACCATATATTTT.

The V call is TRBV6-4, the J call TRBJ2-7; the D gene is possibly TRBD1 (6 bases). Germline V gene data show CDR1 as MRHNA and CDR2 as SNTAGT. V was cut by 6 bases and J by 5 bases, with 14 bases left in between. The CDR3 spans 13 residues. The CDR3 loop reads CASSPRGIHEQYV. The DNA of the CDR3 is TGTGCCAGCAGCCCAAGGGGGATACACGAGCAGTACGTC.

V gene TRBV21-1 combines with J gene TRBJ2-1; the D segment call TRBD1 is taken from the table without a DNA check. TRBV21-1 is deemed a pseudogene. This CDR3 is built from 20 residues. In DNA form, the CDR3 reads TGTGCCAGCAGCAAAGCGAAGACAGGGGGCCTTCCATCCGCTTACAATGAGCAGTTCTTC. Translated: CASSKAKTGGLPSAYNEQFF.

This clonotype came up many times. The rearrangement uses TRBV20-1 and TRBJ2-1, with D possibly TRBD2 on 6 matching bases. Trimming took off 3 bases at V and 6 bases at J, with 18 bases between the two ends. This CDR3 region has 15 residues. Germline CDR1 reads DFQATT; CDR2 reads SNEGSKA (reference sequence). The CDR3 spells CSARPGDWRVNEQFF. The DNA for the CDR3 is TGCAGTGCTAGGCCCGGGGACTGGAGGGTCAATGAGCAGTTCTTC.

This clonotype came up many times. The chain links TRBV24-1 to TRBJ1-4, with 8 nucleotides matching TRBD1. In germline, CDR1 is KGHDR, CDR2 SFDVKD. This CDR3 region has 12 residues. V lost 4 bases and J lost 12; bases outside the gene matches: 3. In DNA form, the CDR3 reads TGTGCCACCAGTGAGGGGGGACAGGAACTGTTTTTT. It is translated as CATSEGGQELFF.

This clonotype was seen a handful of times. V is TRBV29-1 and J is TRBJ1-1; unclear D gene. This CDR3 spans 14 amino acids. The germline CDR1 and CDR2 sequences are SQVTM and ANQGSEA. Trimming left V 4 bases short and J 2 bases short, with 14 bases between. CDR3 nucleotide sequence: TGCAGCGTTGTGGGCTGGGATCGAAACACTGAAGCTTTCTTT. Amino acids: CSVVGWDRNTEAFF.

This clonotype was seen only a few times. V gene TRBV7-2 combines with J gene TRBJ2-3, with TRBD2 matching 7 bases. CDR3 length equals 16 residues. Germline CDR1 reads SGHTA; CDR2 reads FQGNSA. V lost 1 base, J lost 5 bases, and 9 bases stayed unmatched. This CDR3 is CASSLGGLGALDTQYF. For the CDR3, the DNA is TGTGCCAGCAGCTTAGGCGGACTAGGAGCCTTAGATACGCAGTATTTT.

A few counts support this clonotype. The V call is TRBV27, the J call TRBJ2-3; the D is unclear. With 2 bases removed from V and 6 bases from J, the gap between germline ends came to 15 bases. In germline, CDR1 is MNHEY, CDR2 SMNVEV (reference sequence). This CDR3 contains 15 residues. The CDR3 loop reads CASSLDRQAKDTQYF. The CDR3 DNA reads TGTGCCAGCAGTTTAGACCGACAAGCAAAGGATACGCAGTATTTT.

This clonotype was seen a few times. This chain uses TRBV5-1 with TRBJ2-6, with D hard to call. Per the germline V gene, CDR1 is SGHRS and CDR2 is YFSETQ. The V and J ends lost 4 bases and 0 bases respectively, with 14 bases between them. This CDR3 comprises 17 residues. The CDR3 protein is CASSTHSAPSGANVLTF. The CDR3, as DNA: TGCGCCAGCAGCACCCATAGTGCCCCCTCTGGGGCCAACGTCCTGACTTTC. Drawing the rest from reference TRBV5-1 and TRBJ2-6, the complete variable domain is KAGVTQTPRYLIKTRGQQVTLSCSPISGHRSVSWYQQTPGQGLQFLFEYFSETQRNKGNFPGRFSGRQFSNSRSEMNVSTLELGDSALYLCASSTHSAPSGANVLTFGAGSRLTVL.

In this sample, this clonotype turned up many times. The chain carries TRBV28 and TRBJ1-6; D is perhaps TRBD1 (6 bases). The germline CDR1 and CDR2 sequences are MDHEN and SYDVKM. Trimming removed 6 bases at V and 7 bases at J, with 13 bases between. This CDR3 contains 14 residues. CDR3 loop: CASSPDRFNSPLHF. The CDR3 DNA follows: TGTGCCAGCAGCCCGGACAGATTCAATTCACCCCTCCACTTT.

Ten or more counts support this clonotype. V and J are TRBV5-1 and TRBJ2-2, with 14 positions matching TRBD2. J was trimmed by 4 bases and V by 4 bases; bases with no gene match: 12. Germline CDR1 SGHRS, CDR2 YFSETQ. The length of the CDR3 is 19 residues. The CDR3 loop is CASSKGLAGAMGGTGELFF. The CDR3 DNA reads as TGCGCCAGCAGCAAGGGACTAGCGGGAGCAATGGGGGGCACCGGGGAGCTGTTTTTT.